A single sample gave rise to the 19 T cell receptor beta chains below, sequenced in a study of T cell repertoires in cytomegalovirus infection. These receptors' antigens are unknown. A single record per CDR3 protein comes from TCRdb applying MiXCR to the reads. In the table there are more than 20,000 distinct CDR3 sequences, around 21% of which are singletons. The sample in question was CD8+ T cells from cultured PBMCs, obtained from culture after CMV antigen stimulation. The receptors stem from a human donor in good health (CMV status not recorded). Some clones in this sample may be carry-over from other donors' samples.

CDR3 residues: CSASGPGLRETQYF. The CDR3 DNA sequence: TGCAGTGCTAGCGGACCAGGCCTCAGGGAGACCCAGTACTTC. The rearrangement links TRBV20-1 to TRBJ2-5; D is unresolved. The germline gives CDR1 DFQATT, CDR2 SNEGSKA (reference sequence). There are 14 residues in the CDR3. Trimming stripped 3 bases from V and 5 bases from J, with 16 bases between.

This clonotype was recorded at least ten times. The rearrangement uses TRBV12-3 or TRBV12-4 and TRBJ1-2; 7 positions agree with TRBD1. The CDR3 has 14 residues. The trim removed 6 bases at V and 6 bases at J, leaving 10 bases unmatched. CDR3: CASRDTGTAHGYTF. The CDR3 DNA sequence: TGTGCCAGCAGGGATACAGGGACAGCTCATGGCTACACCTTC.

This clonotype appeared many times. The chain has TRBV7-9 and TRBJ1-1; a possible D gene is TRBD1 (5 bases). The V gene's germline CDR1 is SEHNR and CDR2 FQNEAQ (reference sequence). The CDR3 runs 13 residues. Trimming pared 3 bases from V and 7 bases from J, leaving 12 bases between. For the CDR3, the DNA is TGTGCCAGCAGCTTTAACAACAGGTTTGAAGCTTTCTTT. Amino acids: CASSFNNRFEAFF.

As to this clonotype: This could be a read error, since a much larger clone is one nucleotide away. This sequence joins TRBV7-8 and TRBJ2-5, with D unresolved. Looked up from germline, CDR1 is SGHVS and CDR2 is FQNEAQ. The CDR3 is made up of 13 amino acids. In nucleotides, the CDR3 is TGTGCCAGCAGCTTAGCGCGGCCGGAGAACCAGTACTTC. Translated: CASSLARPENQYF.

This clonotype was seen more than once but under ten times. The genes are TRBV6-2 or TRBV6-3 and TRBJ2-2, with no clear D. The CDR3 loop spans 15 amino acids. The ends were cut back, 4 bases at V and 5 bases at J, with 14 bases in the middle. Per the germline V gene, CDR1 is MNHEY and CDR2 is SVGEGT. CDR3 sequence: CASSSHNPLTGELFF. CDR3 coding DNA: TGTGCCAGCAGTTCGCACAACCCCCTAACCGGGGAGCTGTTTTTT.

V usage is TRBV6-5 and J usage is TRBJ2-7; unclear D gene. Trimming took off 0 bases at V and 5 bases at J, with 11 bases between the two ends. Germline values: CDR1 MNHEY, CDR2 SVGAGI. The CDR3 consists of 14 residues. The CDR3 DNA is TGTGCCAGCAGTTACTCGCGGTATGGCGACGAGCAGTACTTC. Its translation: CASSYSRYGDEQYF.

This chain joins TRBV6-2 or TRBV6-3 and TRBJ1-5, with a possible D match to TRBD1 (5 bases). V was pared by 0 bases and J by 3 bases, with 9 bases between. The CDR3 covers 15 residues. Germline CDR1 is MNHEY and CDR2 is SVGEGT. CDR3 sequence reads: CASSYSTGTNQPQHF. CDR3 DNA: TGTGCCAGCAGTTACTCGACCGGGACCAATCAGCCCCAGCATTTT.

This clonotype was recorded once. J is TRBJ2-1 and V is TRBV24-1, with D perhaps matching TRBD1 (6 bases). The germline gives CDR1 KGHDR, CDR2 SFDVKD. The CDR3 is made up of 16 amino acids. Deletions cut 3 bases from V and 1 base from J, with 12 bases between. CDR3 coding DNA: TGTGCCACCAGTGATCATCCAGGGGAATCCTACAATGAGCAGTTCTTC. The encoded protein is CATSDHPGESYNEQFF.

For the CDR3, the DNA is TGCGCCAGCAGCCTGGGGGATAGCGCCAACAATGAGCAGTTCTTC. Its translation is CASSLGDSANNEQFF. This chain connects TRBV5-1 to TRBJ2-1; D may match TRBD1 or TRBD2 (5 bases each). V was shortened by 4 bases and J by 5 bases, with 16 bases between the two germline ends. The CDR3 sequence is 15 residues long. CDR1 is SGHRS and CDR2 is YFSETQ in the germline V gene.

This clonotype was detected once. The V call is TRBV27, the J call TRBJ2-7; maybe TRBD2 (6 bases). Germline values: CDR1 MNHEY, CDR2 SMNVEV (reference sequence). V was cut by 1 base and J by 5 bases, with 18 bases left in between. CDR3 length: 16 amino acids. CDR3 sequence: CASSLWDGGISHEQYF. The CDR3 DNA follows: TGTGCCAGCAGTTTATGGGATGGGGGGATATCCCACGAGCAGTACTTC.

This clonotype was observed a handful of times. The CDR3 sequence: CASASGQGVFNQPQHF. The DNA of the CDR3 is TGTGCCAGTGCGTCGGGACAGGGAGTTTTTAATCAGCCCCAGCATTTT. J is TRBJ1-5 and V is TRBV19; 9 positions agree with TRBD1. The CDR3 length is 16 residues. Per germline, CDR1 LNHDA and CDR2 SQIVND (reference sequence). V was clipped by 8 bases and J by 4 bases; unmatched bases: 12.

This clonotype was found many times. The chain links TRBV7-2 to TRBJ1-3; no clear D gene. CDR1 and CDR2 (germline): SGHTA, FQGNSA. V was cut by 5 bases and J by 0 bases, with 14 bases left in between. This CDR3 contains 16 residues. The CDR3 DNA reads as TGTGCCAGCAGCCCGCTGGTCCGCCACTCTGGAAACACCATATATTTT. Amino acid sequence: CASSPLVRHSGNTIYF.

The chain carries TRBV20-1 and TRBJ2-5, with D perhaps matching TRBD1 or TRBD2 (5 bases each). The germline CDR1 and CDR2 sequences are DFQATT and SNEGSKA (reference sequence). The ends were cut back, 4 bases at V and 1 base at J, with 13 bases in the middle. The CDR3 consists of 14 residues. The CDR3 loop is CSATLEGIQETQYF. The CDR3 nucleotides read TGCAGTGCTACCCTTGAGGGGATCCAAGAGACCCAGTACTTC.

This clonotype was seen at least ten times. CDR3 nucleotides: TGTGCCAGCAGTGAACTAGCGGGGGGGCCAGATACGCAGTATTTT. Its translation is CASSELAGGPDTQYF. V usage is TRBV6-1 and J usage is TRBJ2-3; the match to TRBD2 covers 12 bases. Germline CDR1 and CDR2: MNHNS and SASEGT. The CDR3 runs to 15 residues. The V gene end was trimmed by 2 bases and the J gene end by 4 bases; junction bases not matched to a gene: 1.

The chain has TRBV18 and TRBJ2-5; D remains unclear. Germline assignment: CDR1 KGHSH and CDR2 LQKENI. CDR3 length equals 13 residues. Trimming pared 2 bases from V and 1 base from J, leaving 5 bases between. The CDR3 spells CASSPVGQETQYF. In DNA form, the CDR3 reads TGTGCCAGCTCACCAGTCGGCCAAGAGACCCAGTACTTC. Full variable domain (missing parts from reference TRBV18 and TRBJ2-5): NAGVMQNPRHLVRRRGQEARLRCSPMKGHSHVYWYRQLPEEGLKFMVYLQKENIIDESGMPKERFSAEFPKEGPSILRIQQVVRGDSAAYFCASSPVGQETQYFGPGTRLLVL.

The chain combines TRBV7-6 with TRBJ2-2, with D tentatively TRBD1 (5 bases). The germline V gene has CDR1 SGHVS and CDR2 FNYEAQ. This CDR3 has 16 residues. Trimming left V 3 bases short and J 1 base short, with 12 bases between. The CDR3 is CASSFTGSRNTGELFF. CDR3 DNA sequence: TGTGCCAGCAGCTTTACAGGTTCGCGGAACACCGGGGAGCTGTTTTTT.

The chain employs TRBV6-2 or TRBV6-3 and TRBJ2-7; TRBD1 matches at 8 bases. Per germline, CDR1 MNHEY and CDR2 SVGEGT. This CDR3 comprises 15 residues. The V gene end was trimmed by 5 bases and the J gene end by 2 bases; junction bases not matched to a gene: 8. The CDR3 DNA is TGTGCCAGCAGTCCCGGACAGGGAAAAACCTACGAGCAGTACTTC. It codes for CASSPGQGKTYEQYF.

This chain uses TRBV14 with TRBJ2-3, with D possibly matching TRBD2 (7 bases). The germline V and J ends were trimmed by 5 bases and 5 bases, with 26 bases remaining between them. CDR1 is SGHDN, CDR2 FVKESK, per germline. There are 18 residues in the CDR3. In DNA, the CDR3 is TGTGCCAGCAGCTACCGTCGGAGCGGGGACACTCGCGGAGATACGCAGTATTTT. This translates into CASSYRRSGDTRGDTQYF. The full variable domain, completed using reference TRBV14 and TRBJ2-3, is EAGVTQFPSHSVIEKGQTVTLRCDPISGHDNLYWYRRVMGKEIKFLLHFVKESKQDESGMPNNRFLAERTGGTYSTLKVQPAELEDSGVYFCASSYRRSGDTRGDTQYFGPGTRLTVL.

The table lists this clonotype with many counts. The J gene is TRBJ2-7, the V gene TRBV7-6; 7 bases agree with TRBD2. Germline CDR1 reads SGHVS; CDR2 reads FNYEAQ. This CDR3 has 15 amino acids. V was clipped by 0 bases and J by 3 bases; unmatched bases: 5. Here the CDR3 DNA reads TGTGCCAGCAGCTTAGCAGCGGGATCCGTCTACGAGCAGTACTTC. This sequence encodes CASSLAAGSVYEQYF.